These 13 T cell receptor beta chains share one sample of origin, sequenced in a study of shared clonotypes between healthy human individuals. Only in-frame clones appear in the TCRdb table, and some are missing; sequencing was by immunoSEQ multiplex PCR. The sample consists of around 1.6 million clones, nearly 99% of them appearing once. The sample was naive CD4+ T cells sorted from blood. Subset noted: CD45RA+ positively selected. The receptors stem from a man aged 25 to 45 in good health.

This rearrangement joins TRBV25-1 to TRBJ2-2, with 10 bases fitting TRBD1. Germline V gene sequence: CDR1 MGHDK, CDR2 SYGVNS. The CDR3 is 15 amino acids. J gave up 7 bases and V 6 bases, and 8 bases lay outside the gene matches. The chain's CDR3 is CASREDRGQVGELFF. CDR3 nucleotide sequence: TGTGCCAGCAGGGAAGACAGGGGGCAGGTCGGGGAGCTGTTTTTT.

The sample holds one count of this clone. The chain links TRBV7-2 to TRBJ1-1, with D unclear. V gave up 6 bases and J gave up 9 bases, with 17 bases separating them. Looked up from germline, CDR1 is SGHTA and CDR2 is FQGNSA. This CDR3 is 13 amino acids long. DNA for the CDR3: TGTGCCAGCAGAAGCTTTTCGGGAGTTAAAGCTTTCTTT. It translates to CASRSFSGVKAFF. Looking up the rest from reference TRBV7-2 and TRBJ1-1 gives the full variable domain: GAGVSQSPSNKVTEKGKDVELRCDPISGHTALYWYRQSLGQGLEFLIYFQGNSAPDKSGLPSDRFSAERTGGSVSTLTIQRTQQEDSAVYLCASRSFSGVKAFFGQGTRLTVV.

This sequence joins TRBV28 and TRBJ2-3; D unresolved. Deletions cut 2 bases from V and 0 bases from J, with 15 bases between. This CDR3 comprises 17 residues. Looked up from germline, CDR1 is MDHEN and CDR2 is SYDVKM. CDR3 region: CASSLVPGSDSTDTQYF. The CDR3 DNA reads TGTGCCAGCAGTTTAGTACCAGGAAGCGACAGCACAGATACGCAGTATTTT.

The chain recombines TRBV5-1 with TRBJ2-5; D may be TRBD1 (5 bases). The CDR3 has 15 amino acids. V was shortened by 2 bases and J by 2 bases, with 13 bases between the two germline ends. Germline V CDR1 and CDR2: SGHRS, YFSETQ. This CDR3 is CASSFSPGRQETQYF. CDR3 DNA: TGCGCCAGCAGCTTCTCCCCAGGGCGTCAAGAGACCCAGTACTTC.

As for this clone: Within the sample, other DNA sequences also encode this same CDR3. The chain couples TRBV5-1 to TRBJ2-2; D gene unclear. This CDR3 has 13 amino acids. Germline loops: CDR1 SGHRS, CDR2 YFSETQ. Trimming cost V 0 bases and J 5 bases, with 5 bases left between them. CDR3 DNA sequence: TGCGCCAGCAGCTTGGTGGGAACCGGGGAGCTGTTTTTT. Protein: CASSLVGTGELFF.

The chain has TRBV5-1 and TRBJ1-2; possible D gene TRBD1, 5 bases. From germline, CDR1 is SGHRS and CDR2 YFSETQ. This CDR3 spans 15 amino acids. V lost 4 bases to trimming and J lost 6 bases, with 19 bases between them. The CDR3 sequence is CASSTARVGSDGYTF. In nucleotides, the CDR3 is TGCGCCAGCAGCACCGCCAGGGTCGGGAGCGATGGCTACACCTTC.

This clone has just one count. The chain joins TRBV11-2 to TRBJ2-7; D not certain. The CDR3 covers 14 residues. Trimming cost V 1 base and J 2 bases, with 9 bases left between them. In germline, CDR1 is SGHAT, CDR2 FQNNGV. The CDR3 DNA reads as TGTGCCAGCAGCTTAGTCGCTAGACCCTACGAGCAGTACTTC. Its protein product is CASSLVARPYEQYF.

V usage is TRBV6-5 and J usage is TRBJ1-3, with a tentative D call TRBD1 (5 bases). Trimming left V 1 base short and J 0 bases short, with 10 bases between. This CDR3 is 16 amino acids long. Germline loops: CDR1 MNHEY, CDR2 SVGAGI. CDR3 DNA: TGTGCCAGCAGTTACTTGGGACGGATCTCTGGAAACACCATATATTTT. As protein: CASSYLGRISGNTIYF.

DNA for the CDR3: TGTGCCAGCAGAGAAACCGGGACAAGCAATCAGCCCCAGCATTTT. Protein: CASRETGTSNQPQHF. The V gene is TRBV6-1, the J gene TRBJ1-5; a possible D gene is TRBD1 (6 bases). Germline CDR1 MNHNS, CDR2 SASEGT. CDR3 length: 15 residues. Trimming cost V 6 bases and J 1 base, with 13 bases left between them.

V usage is TRBV9 and J usage is TRBJ2-7; perhaps TRBD1 as D (5 bases). The CDR3 covers 14 residues. Germline V CDR1 and CDR2: SGDLS, YYNGEE. Trimming stripped 6 bases from V and 2 bases from J, with 15 bases between. The CDR3 bases are TGTGCCAGCACCATAGGGGTAGGTCCCTACGAGCAGTACTTC. Its translation: CASTIGVGPYEQYF. The variable domain in full, with the rest retrieved from reference TRBV9 and TRBJ2-7, is DSGVTQTPKHLITATGQRVTLRCSPRSGDLSVYWYQQSLDQGLQFLIQYYNGEERAKGNILERFSAQQFPDLHSELNLSSLELGDSALYFCASTIGVGPYEQYFGPGTRLTVT.

The chain carries TRBV21-1 and TRBJ2-7. TRBV21-1 is a recognized pseudogene. CDR3 length: 18 amino acids. CDR3: CASSKPKTPKGPDCEQYF. DNA for the CDR3: TGTGCCAGCAGCAAGCCAAAGACCCCAAAAGGACCTGATTGCGAGCAGTACTTC.

As for this clone: Additional DNA sequences in this sample encode the identical CDR3. CDR3 bases: TGTGCCAGCAGCTTAGCCCTACAAGAGACCCAGTACTTC. Residues: CASSLALQETQYF. This chain links TRBV7-2 with TRBJ2-5; no clear D. The germline V and J ends were trimmed by 0 bases and 2 bases, with 4 bases remaining between them. CDR3 length: 13 amino acids. The V gene's germline CDR1 is SGHTA and CDR2 FQGNSA. Based on the CDR3 plus reference TRBV7-2 and TRBJ2-5, the full variable domain is GAGVSQSPSNKVTEKGKDVELRCDPISGHTALYWYRQSLGQGLEFLIYFQGNSAPDKSGLPSDRFSAERTGGSVSTLTIQRTQQEDSAVYLCASSLALQETQYFGPGTRLLVL.

V is TRBV30 and J is TRBJ1-1; D not resolved. Germline-derived CDR1 and CDR2 are GTSNPN and SVGIG (reference sequence). The CDR3 contains 13 residues. The V end was cut by 7 bases, the J end by 1 base, with 13 bases between. The CDR3 reads CALDWGGNTEAFF. As DNA, the CDR3 is TGTGCCTTGGATTGGGGAGGGAACACTGAAGCTTTCTTT. The whole variable domain, remainder taken from reference TRBV30 and TRBJ1-1, is SQTIHQWPATLVQPVGSPLSLECTVEGTSNPNLYWYRQAAGRGLQLLFYSVGIGQISSEVPQNLSASRPQDRQFILSSKKLLLSDSGFYLCALDWGGNTEAFFGQGTRLTVV.